The 2 T cell receptor beta chains below come from one sample, sequenced in a study of blood T cell repertoires in COVID-19. TCRdb keeps only in-frame clones here, not all; method: immunoSEQ multiplex PCR. The table records 90,000 or so clones, over 70% of them present only once. Source material: peripheral blood. The receptors shown here come from a man older than 75 with active or convalescent COVID-19.

The chain uses TRBV19 and TRBJ1-1, with a tentative D call TRBD1 (5 bases). This CDR3 has 13 amino acids. Germline V CDR1 and CDR2: LNHDA, SQIVND (reference sequence). The V gene lost 7 bases and the J gene lost 5 bases, with 14 bases spanning the gap. The CDR3 bases are TGTGCCAGTACGCACAGGCGGGGGACTGAAGCTTTCTTT. Protein sequence: CASTHRRGTEAFF.

CDR3 amino acids: CASSQDVSQPQHF. In DNA form, the CDR3 reads TGTGCCAGCAGCCAAGATGTATCTCAGCCCCAGCATTTT. V and J are TRBV4-2 and TRBJ1-5; D gene ambiguous. The V gene's germline CDR1 is LGHNA and CDR2 YNFKEQ. There are 13 residues in the CDR3. V was trimmed by 0 bases and J by 6 bases, leaving 6 bases between them.